This TCR beta chain is from a study of tumor-infiltrating lymphocytes in glioblastoma multiforme (TCRdb year 2017). For the wider study: To find out whether intratumoral genomic heterogeneity fosters TIL diversity, the study jointly investigated somatic mutations, TIL diversity and immune response activity.

The CDR3 holds 13 amino acids from the cysteine to the phenylalanine. Kept here is only the CDR3 DNA, which spans 39 bases and is read in frame from base 1. A modified ARM-PCR protocol with multiple V-beta primers and a C-beta primer was used to build TCRB libraries from RNA via three nested multiplex PCR rounds. ProtoScript II Reverse Transcriptase and a C-beta primer were used to synthesize TCRB-specific cDNA from 0.5 ug total RNA. No unique molecular identifiers were described for the TCRB libraries. In the third PCR, barcodes and adapters were added over approximately 24 cycles with Deep VentR (exo-) polymerase, and the 250-500 bp bands were then gel purified. TCRB libraries were sequenced with 250 bp paired-end reads on an Illumina HiSeq 2500. The study's own analysis went as follows. The reads were cleaned with Trimmomatic, merged with FLASH and assigned V, D and J segments with MiGEC before being analyzed in VDJtools. Repertoire diversity was quantified with the Shannon-Wiener diversity index calculated using VDJtools. The raw public data were reprocessed by TCRdb itself: fastp quality trimming at Q25, MiXCR clonotype calling, in-frame beta chains only. Rows are unified per CDR3 protein, each entry keeping the most common DNA and genes. In this record, the V and J calls reflect TCRdb's handling and not the investigators' own analysis. The sample profile shows about 10,000 distinct CDR3 sequences; 66% of them were found once. The top ten clonotypes cover around 30% of the sample.

Here is what the overall study found, with its caveats: T cells were not sorted into functional subsets, and such sorting was noted by the authors as a future improvement. Clone frequencies may be distorted by RNA-based TCR sequencing because unequal numbers of TCR transcripts are carried by T cells. Only one glioblastoma patient was included in the TCR and somatic mutation analysis, limiting generalizability.

This clonotype was found once. Its recognized antigen is unknown. The germline gene is not matched at one end of the junction; a read error may be the cause. The AllPrep DNA/RNA mini kit was used to purify genomic DNA and total RNA simultaneously from each of the roughly 9 tumor samples. OD 260/280 ratios above 1.9 and RNA integrity numbers above 6.5 were observed for all RNA. The clonotype comes from a male donor with glioblastoma. This receptor chain uses TRBV12-3 or TRBV12-4 and TRBJ1-1, with an unclear D gene assignment. Sequencing used brain tumor tissue. The CDR3 sequence is CASSFAPHGEAVF. The DNA reads as follows: TGTGCCAGCAGTTTCGCCCCACATGGGGAAGCTGTCTTT.